A selection of T cell receptor beta chains follows, all from one sample in a study of shared clonotypes between healthy human individuals. TCRdb's table, derived via immunoSEQ multiplex PCR, lists solely in-frame clones and lacks some. The data show millions of clones, about 95% seen once. Sequencing used naive CD8+ T cells sorted from blood. The source is a man between 18 and 29 years old in good health. CDR3s include the opening cysteine and the closing phenylalanine or tryptophan. The D gene is left open where the match is weak. Size tells how often a clone was seen (once, few, many) or the class of an expanded clone, and some rows leave it out.

.	13	.	TRBV7-9	TRBJ2-7	TGTGCCAGCAGCTTAAGCGGCAGGGTCGAGCAGTACTTC	CASSLSGRVEQYF
TRBD2	15	.	TRBV27	TRBJ2-7	TGTGCCAGCAGTCCGTCACTAGCGGGAGGCTACGAGCAGTACTTC	CASSPSLAGGYEQYF
.	16	once	TRBV27	TRBJ2-1	TGTGCCAGCAGTCCCTCGAGAGGGGAGAGGGACAATGAGCAGTTCTTC	CASSPSRGERDNEQFF
.	15	.	TRBV4-1	TRBJ2-3	TGCGCCAGCAGCCAAGCAGGTGCCTTCCCAGATACGCAGTATTTT	CASSQAGAFPDTQYF
.	13	once	TRBV27	TRBJ2-3	TGTGCCAGCAGTTTTCGGGCAACAGATACGCAGTATTTT	CASSFRATDTQYF
.	12	.	TRBV27	TRBJ2-7	TGTGCCAGCAGCCCCGGCTCCTACGAGCAGTACTTC	CASSPGSYEQYF
.	15	.	TRBV4-3	TRBJ2-7	TGCGCCAGCAGCCAAGATTCCCAGATCTCCTACGAGCAGTACTTC	CASSQDSQISYEQYF
.	16	.	TRBV21-1	TRBJ2-7	TGTGCCAGCAGCACTCTACTAGCGGGAGGGCCCCACGAGCAGTACTTC	CASSTLLAGGPHEQYF
.	11	.	TRBV4-1	TRBJ1-1	TGCGCCAGCGGCACGCAGCCTGAAGCTTTCTTT	CASGTQPEAFF
.	13	.	TRBV5-4	TRBJ1-2	TGTGCCAGCAGCTTTTTGGAAGACTATGGCTACACCTTC	CASSFLEDYGYTF
.	17	.	TRBV18	TRBJ1-2	TGTGCCAGCTCACCACCGGGGTTTAGCCCCGTTAACTATGGCTACACCTTC	CASSPPGFSPVNYGYTF
TRBD1	13	.	TRBV10-2	TRBJ1-1	TGCGCCAGCAGCGGACAGGGGATCACTGAAGCTTTCTTT	CASSGQGITEAFF
TRBD1	16	.	TRBV5-1	TRBJ2-3	TGCGCCAGCAGCCGAATGGGACAGGGGGCTTTAGATACGCAGTATTTT	CASSRMGQGALDTQYF
.	16	.	TRBV25-1	TRBJ2-7	TGTGCCAGCAGTGAGACGTGGACTACCTCGTCCTACGAGCAGTACTTC	CASSETWTTSSYEQYF
.	14	.	TRBV25-1	TRBJ2-7	TGTGCCAGCAGTCCCCATCGACCGGGATACGAGCAGTACTTC	CASSPHRPGYEQYF
TRBD1	14	.	TRBV5-1	TRBJ2-7	TGCGCCAGCAGCCTTTGGACAGGCGATTACGAGCAGTACTTC	CASSLWTGDYEQYF
TRBD1	15	.	TRBV29-1	TRBJ2-7	TGCAGCGTTGAAGTCGCCGGGACAGCAACCTACGAGCAGTACTTC	CSVEVAGTATYEQYF
.	11	.	TRBV30	TRBJ2-1	TGTGCCTGTTATAGGGGGAATGAGCAGTTCTTC	CACYRGNEQFF
.	13	.	TRBV28	TRBJ1-5	TGTGCCAGCAGTTTGTATGAGGGGCAGCCCCAGCATTTT	CASSLYEGQPQHF
.	14	.	TRBV7-8	TRBJ1-1	TGTGCCAGCAGCTCGGGCGGTCTTGGGGGTGAAGCTTTCTTT	CASSSGGLGGEAFF
.	16	.	TRBV6-5	TRBJ1-1	TGTGCCAGCAGTTCCCCTTTAAGGGGGATGAACACTGAAGCTTTCTTT	CASSSPLRGMNTEAFF
.	14	.	TRBV5-4	TRBJ2-3	TGTGCCAGCAGCTTGAATCGGGGAGTAGCGGAGTCATCTTTT	CASSLNRGVAESSF
TRBD2	17	.	TRBV7-2	TRBJ2-3	TGTGCCAGCAGCTTAAATAGCGGGGGCCTACTGACAGATACGCAGTATTTT	CASSLNSGGLLTDTQYF
.	15	.	TRBV5-1	TRBJ1-4	TGCGCCAGCAGCTACGACGGGACTTTTAATGAAAAACTGTTTTTT	CASSYDGTFNEKLFF
TRBD2	15	.	TRBV27	TRBJ2-7	TGTGCCAGCAGTCCCGTAAGCGGGGCTACCTACGAGCAGTACTTC	CASSPVSGATYEQYF
TRBD2	19	.	TRBV9	TRBJ2-6	TGTGCCAGCAGCGAGACTAGCGGGGGGCGCTCGCCTGGGGCCAACGTCCTGACTTTC	CASSETSGGRSPGANVLTF
.	15	.	TRBV7-6	TRBJ1-6	TGTGCCAGCAGCGAACAGGTCTCCTATAATTCACCCCTCCACTTT	CASSEQVSYNSPLHF
TRBD1	16	.	TRBV28	TRBJ2-7	TGTGCCAGCAGTTTTTTTTCGGACAGGAACACCTACGAGCAGTACTTC	CASSFFSDRNTYEQYF
.	14	.	TRBV4-1	TRBJ2-2	TGCGCCAGCAGCTCTCAACAGAACACCGGGGAGCTGTTTTTT	CASSSQQNTGELFF
.	15	once	TRBV5-1	TRBJ2-5	TGCGCCAGCAGCTGGGAGGGGGGCTACCAAGAGACCCAGTACTTC	CASSWEGGYQETQYF
.	15	.	TRBV7-9	TRBJ1-1	TGTGCCAGCAGCTTAATGGGTACAGGGAACACTGAAGCTTTCTTT	CASSLMGTGNTEAFF
TRBD1	12	.	TRBV29-1	TRBJ2-7	TGCAGCGCTGGACAGGGAGGACGCGAGCAGTACTTC	CSAGQGGREQYF
TRBD1	13	.	TRBV30	TRBJ2-4	TGTGCCTCCTCGGGACAGGGGGGTGACATTCAGTACTTC	CASSGQGGDIQYF
TRBD1	17	.	TRBV10-3	TRBJ1-5	TGTGCCATCAGTGAGGCACAGACAGGGGGCACCAATCAGCCCCAGCATTTT	CAISEAQTGGTNQPQHF
TRBD2	15	.	TRBV15	TRBJ2-1	TGTGCCACCAGCAGAGATCTAGCGGCATACAATGAGCAGTTCTTC	CATSRDLAAYNEQFF
TRBD2	15	.	TRBV19	TRBJ2-1	TGTGCCAGTAGTATTCTAGCGGGGTTTGACAATGAGCAGTTCTTC	CASSILAGFDNEQFF
.	16	.	TRBV2	TRBJ1-4	TGTGCCAGCAGTGAAGGGGGGCCAGGATGGGATGAAAAACTGTTTTTT	CASSEGGPGWDEKLFF
.	13	.	TRBV6-5	TRBJ2-6	TGTGCCAGCAGCATCTCTGGGGCCAACGTCCTGACTTTC	CASSISGANVLTF
.	13	.	TRBV5-5	TRBJ1-1	TGTGCCAGCCGAAACGGGTTGAACACTGAAGCTTTCTTT	CASRNGLNTEAFF
.	14	.	TRBV4-3	TRBJ2-3	TGCGCCAGCAGCCACGCGGACCCTACAGATACGCAGTATTTT	CASSHADPTDTQYF
.	16	.	TRBV7-6	TRBJ2-6	TGTGCCAGCAGCTGGCAAGAGAGCTCTGGGGCCAACGTCCTGACTTTC	CASSWQESSGANVLTF
.	17	.	TRBV7-9	TRBJ2-4	TGTGCCAGCAGCTTAGAGGGATTGACTCAAGCCAAAAACATTCAGTACTTC	CASSLEGLTQAKNIQYF
.	13	.	TRBV19	TRBJ1-1	TGTGCCAGTAGTATTTTAAAGGGCACTGAAGCTTTCTTT	CASSILKGTEAFF
.	16	.	TRBV27	TRBJ2-5	TGTGCCAGCAGTCCTTGGACGGACCCAGAACAAGAGACCCAGTACTTC	CASSPWTDPEQETQYF
.	15	.	TRBV4-1	TRBJ2-2	TGCGCCAGCAGCCAAGAGTATTCGCAGCCCGGGGAGCTGTTTTTT	CASSQEYSQPGELFF
.	13	.	TRBV5-1	TRBJ2-7	TGCGCCAGCAGTTACGGGAGTAACTACGAGCAGTACTTC	CASSYGSNYEQYF
TRBD1	18	.	TRBV4-1	TRBJ2-7	TGCGCCAGCAGCCCTGGGACAGAAAAAACCCAGAGCTCCTACGAGCAGTACTTC	CASSPGTEKTQSSYEQYF
.	11	.	TRBV30	TRBJ2-1	TGTGCCTGGAGTGTTGTGGATGAGCAGTTCTTC	CAWSVVDEQFF
.	15	.	TRBV7-6	TRBJ1-1	TGTGCCAGCAGCCCAGAAGCCCAGGGGAACACTGAAGCTTTCTTT	CASSPEAQGNTEAFF
.	16	.	TRBV10-2	TRBJ2-3	TGCGCCAGCAGTATAGGGGGGGTGAGTCGAGCAGATACGCAGTATTTT	CASSIGGVSRADTQYF